This record concerns one T cell receptor (beta chain) sequence. The V gene end was trimmed by 2 bases and the J gene end by 0 bases; junction bases not matched to a gene: 2. The CDR3 contains 17 residues. Germline V gene data show CDR1 as MDHEN and CDR2 as SYDVKM. This entry is derived from a study of identical twins. Using its own MiXCR run on the 5' RACE reads, TCRdb lists one record per CDR3 protein. The table lists about 690,000 distinct CDR3 sequences, 20% to 25% of them singletons, with roughly 4.3% in the top ten. These data also formed part of another study, on T cells expressing NK-cell markers.

The sequence derives from a young woman in good health. The sample consisted of PBMCs. V usage is TRBV28 and J usage is TRBJ2-6; 9 bases are a match to TRBD1. Here the CDR3 DNA reads TGTGCCAGCAGTTTAACAGGGGGCCTCTCTGGGGCCAACGTCCTGACTTTC. Protein product: CASSLTGGLSGANVLTF.